Below are 20 T cell receptor beta chains sequenced from a single sample in a study of CD8+ T cells in alopecia areata. The authors extracted RNA and reverse transcribed it into cDNA as the sequencing template. Clones were sequenced by immunoSEQ multiplex PCR, and TCRdb holds only the in-frame ones, with some missing. This sample has some 120,000 clones, with 60% to 65% found just once. The treatment denotes: oral pan-JAK inhibitor, 5-10 mg twice daily. The sequencing used CD4+ T cells sorted from blood, collected at week 4, from a patient treated with tofacitinib. The origin of the receptors is a human donor with alopecia areata.

This clone was seen only a few times. V usage is TRBV7-9 and J usage is TRBJ2-7; D possibly matches TRBD1 or TRBD2 (5 bases each). This CDR3 spans 13 amino acids. CDR1 is SEHNR, CDR2 FQNEAQ, per germline (reference sequence). Deletions cut 5 bases from V and 0 bases from J, with 8 bases between. This CDR3 is CASSIGASYEQYF. The CDR3 DNA sequence: TGTGCCAGCAGCATCGGGGCCTCCTACGAGCAGTACTTC.

The chain employs TRBV9 and TRBJ2-5, with unresolved D. Trimming pared 0 bases from V and 5 bases from J, leaving 11 bases between. Germline CDR1 is SGDLS and CDR2 is YYNGEE. The CDR3 is 14 residues long. CDR3 region: CASSVGTSPETQYF. The CDR3 region has the DNA TGTGCCAGCAGCGTAGGAACTTCCCCCGAGACCCAGTACTTC.

J is TRBJ2-3 and V is TRBV25-1, with D possibly TRBD2 on 6 matching bases. The ends were cut back, 4 bases at V and 2 bases at J, with 13 bases in the middle. The CDR3 covers 15 residues. Germline CDR1 and CDR2: MGHDK and SYGVNS. CDR3 DNA: TGTGCCAGCAGTGCGAACGGGAGAGCCACAGATACGCAGTATTTT. This sequence encodes CASSANGRATDTQYF.

This chain links TRBV6-1 with TRBJ1-1; the match to TRBD1 covers 7 bases. CDR1 is MNHNS, CDR2 SASEGT, per germline. Trimming removed 2 bases from V and 4 bases from J; junction bases left unmatched: 4. The CDR3 loop spans 14 amino acids. The CDR3 spells CASSELQGSTEAFF. CDR3 DNA: TGTGCCAGCAGTGAACTACAGGGGAGCACTGAAGCTTTCTTT.

The chain carries TRBV30 and TRBJ1-1; D is ambiguous. The CDR3 length is 12 residues. Germline V CDR1 and CDR2: GTSNPN, SVGIG (reference sequence). V lost 4 bases, J lost 2 bases, and 8 bases lay in between. The CDR3 region has the DNA TGTGCCTGGAAACAGCTAAACACTGAAGCTTTCTTT. It is translated as CAWKQLNTEAFF.

This clone was observed a handful of times. This chain uses TRBV5-4 with TRBJ1-2; no reliable D call. Germline-derived CDR1 and CDR2 are SGHNT and YYREEE (reference sequence). Trimming cost V 4 bases and J 2 bases, with 12 bases left between them. The CDR3 sequence is 14 residues long. The CDR3 loop reads CASSANSFNYGYTF. The CDR3 bases are TGTGCCAGCAGCGCGAACTCCTTCAACTATGGCTACACCTTC.

Note on this clone: A read error may produce the germline difference seen at one junction end. The chain has TRBV30 and TRBJ2-1, with 7 bases fitting TRBD2. Germline V gene data show CDR1 as GTSNPN and CDR2 as SVGIG (reference sequence). This CDR3 spans 14 amino acids. CDR3 residues: CARSGEPRGDEQFF. CDR3 DNA sequence: TGTGCCAGGAGCGGGGAACCACGGGGGGATGAGCAGTTCTTC.

The DNA for the CDR3 is TGTGCCTGGAGTGTAGGGGCAGGGGATCAGCCCCAGCATTTT. This codes for CAWSVGAGDQPQHF. This rearrangement joins TRBV30 to TRBJ1-5; possibly TRBD1 for D (6 bases). Germline CDR1 reads GTSNPN; CDR2 reads SVGIG (reference sequence). Trimming stripped 0 bases from V and 5 bases from J, with 11 bases between. The CDR3 has 14 residues.

This chain joins TRBV7-2 and TRBJ2-7, with 7 bases lining up with TRBD1. The V segment lost 4 bases and the J segment 9 bases; nucleotides outside the gene matches: 12. The CDR3 has 14 residues. Germline assignment: CDR1 SGHTA and CDR2 FQGNSA. The CDR3 DNA reads TGTGCCAGCAGCTCAAATGGACAGGCCTGGGGGCAGTACTTC. Translating it yields CASSSNGQAWGQYF. The variable domain in full, with the rest retrieved from reference TRBV7-2 and TRBJ2-7, is GAGVSQSPSNKVTEKGKDVELRCDPISGHTALYWYRQSLGQGLEFLIYFQGNSAPDKSGLPSDRFSAERTGGSVSTLTIQRTQQEDSAVYLCASSSNGQAWGQYFGPGTRLTVT.

The chain employs TRBV2 and TRBJ2-5; D is unresolved. Germline assignment: CDR1 SNHLY and CDR2 FYNNEI. The V end lost 6 bases, the J end lost 3 bases, and 14 bases lay between the germline ends. The CDR3 totals 14 residues. The CDR3 sequence is CASSVLGRKETQYF. The CDR3 DNA reads as TGTGCCAGCAGCGTCTTGGGCAGAAAAGAGACCCAGTACTTC.

The chain joins TRBV29-1 to TRBJ2-5, with D perhaps matching TRBD1 (6 bases). This CDR3 comprises 12 residues. Per germline, CDR1 SQVTM and CDR2 ANQGSEA. V lost 4 bases, J lost 5 bases, and 11 bases lay in between. CDR3 sequence: CSVAPGAETQYF. In nucleotides, the CDR3 is TGCAGCGTTGCACCAGGGGCGGAGACCCAGTACTTC.

This chain uses TRBV5-1 with TRBJ2-5; D ambiguous. Trimming left V 5 bases short and J 2 bases short, with 4 bases between. Germline CDR1 SGHRS, CDR2 YFSETQ. The CDR3 is made up of 11 amino acids. DNA of the CDR3: TGCGCCAGCAGGTTACAAGAGACCCAGTACTTC. Protein sequence: CASRLQETQYF.

This chain links TRBV29-1 with TRBJ2-3; TRBD1 matches at 9 bases. The CDR3 is 15 residues long. Trimming cost V 4 bases and J 4 bases; bases outside gene matches: 9. Per the germline V gene, CDR1 is SQVTM and CDR2 is ANQGSEA. In nucleotides, the CDR3 is TGCAGCGTTGGGAAGGACAGGGGAAAGGCAGATACGCAGTATTTT. Its translation: CSVGKDRGKADTQYF.

The chain uses TRBV2 and TRBJ2-5; D perhaps matches TRBD2 (6 bases). Trimming stripped 6 bases from V and 5 bases from J, with 10 bases between. CDR1 is SNHLY and CDR2 is FYNNEI in the germline V gene. The CDR3 loop spans 12 amino acids. The CDR3 region is CASREGGETQYF. As DNA, the CDR3 is TGTGCCAGCAGGGAGGGCGGGGAGACCCAGTACTTC.

This clone turned up a few times. The chain links TRBV20-1 to TRBJ2-7; D unresolved. Trimming pared 4 bases from V and 5 bases from J, leaving 6 bases between. The CDR3 extends over 10 amino acids. From germline, CDR1 is DFQATT and CDR2 SNEGSKA (reference sequence). CDR3 DNA sequence: TGCAGTGCTACTAAACACGAGCAGTACTTC. Protein: CSATKHEQYF.

V gene TRBV6-5 combines with J gene TRBJ2-5; D may be TRBD2 (5 bases). Trimming removed 0 bases at V and 5 bases at J, with 16 bases between. The CDR3 contains 16 residues. CDR1 MNHEY and CDR2 SVGAGI come from the germline V gene. The CDR3 nucleotides are TGTGCCAGCAGTTACTCGATGACGGGATCCGTTGAGACCCAGTACTTC. It specifies CASSYSMTGSVETQYF.

The V call is TRBV7-9, the J call TRBJ2-2; 14 nucleotides line up with TRBD2. This CDR3 comprises 16 residues. The V segment lost 6 bases and the J segment 5 bases; nucleotides outside the gene matches: 5. CDR1 is SEHNR, CDR2 FQNEAQ, per germline (reference sequence). CDR3 residues: CASSRLAGGPTGELFF. CDR3 DNA: TGTGCCAGCAGTCGACTAGCGGGAGGGCCGACCGGGGAGCTGTTTTTT.

The chain has TRBV5-4 and TRBJ2-2, with D perhaps matching TRBD2 (6 bases). CDR3 length equals 18 residues. Trimming took off 5 bases at V and 7 bases at J, with 27 bases between the two ends. From germline, CDR1 is SGHNT and CDR2 YYREEE (reference sequence). CDR3 bases: TGTGCCAGCAGTCTGGGAAGAGGAGCGGGCCCCGAGGGCGGGGAGCTGTTTTTT. Its translation is CASSLGRGAGPEGGELFF.

This chain uses TRBV29-1 with TRBJ1-3; TRBD1 might be the D (6 bases). CDR3 length: 15 amino acids. The V end was cut by 3 bases, the J end by 1 base, with 13 bases between. In germline, CDR1 is SQVTM, CDR2 ANQGSEA. The CDR3 region has the DNA TGCAGCGTTGAGGACAGCCCTAGTTCTGGAAACACCATATATTTT. The encoded protein is CSVEDSPSSGNTIYF. Supplemented by reference TRBV29-1 and TRBJ1-3, the full variable domain reads SAVISQKPSRDICQRGTSLTIQCQVDSQVTMMFWYRQQPGQSLTLIATANQGSEATYESGFVIDKFPISRPNLTFSTLTVSNMSPEDSSIYLCSVEDSPSSGNTIYFGEGSWLTVV.

This chain connects TRBV14 to TRBJ1-1; no firm D call. CDR1 is SGHDN and CDR2 is FVKESK in the germline V gene. V was shortened by 2 bases and J by 0 bases, with 7 bases between the two germline ends. This CDR3 has 14 residues. The CDR3 DNA follows: TGTGCCAGCAGCCAAACGGGAATGAACACTGAAGCTTTCTTT. Protein: CASSQTGMNTEAFF.